Included here is one T cell receptor (beta chain) sequence, with context. What it binds is not known. The germline CDR1 and CDR2 sequences are MNHNY and SVGAGI (reference sequence). The V end was cut by 2 bases, the J end by 6 bases, with 8 bases between. The CDR3 spans 12 residues. The data originate from a study of identifying expanded T cells in peripheral blood. Study-wide points: Over approximately two and four weeks, about 15 and 18 clones changed, versus around 1.2 between replicates. Clone count variance between roughly 2-week samples rose with total template count.

Data came from immunoSEQ multiplex PCR; TCRdb stores just in-frame clones and leaves some out. The sample records 100,000 or so clones, around 88% being singletons. Healthy donors had no documented immune events, such as infections, while sampled. The specimen was blood. The sequence was collected from a person aged 18 to 70 in good health. V usage is TRBV6-6 and J usage is TRBJ2-7; D remains unclear. The CDR3, as DNA: TGTGCCAGCAGTTACCCCCGTAGCGAGCAGTACTTC. The encoded protein is CASSYPRSEQYF.